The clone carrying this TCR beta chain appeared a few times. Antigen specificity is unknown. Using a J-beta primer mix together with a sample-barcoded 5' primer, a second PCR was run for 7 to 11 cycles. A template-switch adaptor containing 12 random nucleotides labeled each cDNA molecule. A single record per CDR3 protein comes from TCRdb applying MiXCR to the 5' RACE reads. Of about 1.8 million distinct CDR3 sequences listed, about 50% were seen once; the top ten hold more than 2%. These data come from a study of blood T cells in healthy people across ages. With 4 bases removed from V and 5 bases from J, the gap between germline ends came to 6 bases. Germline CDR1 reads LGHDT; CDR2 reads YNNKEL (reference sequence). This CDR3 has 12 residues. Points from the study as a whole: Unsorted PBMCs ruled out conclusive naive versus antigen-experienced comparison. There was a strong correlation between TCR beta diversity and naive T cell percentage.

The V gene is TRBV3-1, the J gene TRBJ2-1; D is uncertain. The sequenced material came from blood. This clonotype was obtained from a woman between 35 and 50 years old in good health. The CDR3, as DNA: TGTGCCAGCAGCCGGGCTCACAATGAGCAGTTCTTC. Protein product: CASSRAHNEQFF.